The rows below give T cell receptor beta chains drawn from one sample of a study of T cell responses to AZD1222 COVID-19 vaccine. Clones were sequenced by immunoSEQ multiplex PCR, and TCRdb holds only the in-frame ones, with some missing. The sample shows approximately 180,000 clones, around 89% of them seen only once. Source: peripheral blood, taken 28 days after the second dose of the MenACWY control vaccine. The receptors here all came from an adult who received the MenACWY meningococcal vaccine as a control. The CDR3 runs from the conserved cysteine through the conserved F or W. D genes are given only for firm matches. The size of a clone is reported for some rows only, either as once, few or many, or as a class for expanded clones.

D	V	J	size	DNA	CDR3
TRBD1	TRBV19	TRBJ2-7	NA	TGTGCCAGTAACCCAGGGGGCGCCAACGACGAGCAGTACTTC	CASNPGGANDEQYF
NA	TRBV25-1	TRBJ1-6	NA	TGTGCCAGCGAATTTGGGACCTATAATTCACCCCTCCACTTT	CASEFGTYNSPLHF
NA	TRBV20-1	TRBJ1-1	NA	TGCAGTGCACGAGCGGTAACTGAAGCTTTCTTT	CSARAVTEAFF
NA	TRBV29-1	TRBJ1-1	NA	TGCAGCGCAGGACAGACGAACACTGAAGCTTTCTTT	CSAGQTNTEAFF
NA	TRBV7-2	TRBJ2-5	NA	TGTGCCAGCAGCCCGGGCGTGTTGACAGTTAAAGAGACCCAGTACTTC	CASSPGVLTVKETQYF
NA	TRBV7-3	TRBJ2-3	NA	TGTGCCAGCAGCTTAATGGGCCGGGCGGATACGCAGTATTTT	CASSLMGRADTQYF
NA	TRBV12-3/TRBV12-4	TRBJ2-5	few	TGTGCCAGCAGTTTAGTTGGGGAGACCCAGTACTTC	CASSLVGETQYF
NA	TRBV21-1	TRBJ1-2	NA	TGTGCCAGCACTTGGGACCCCGACTATGGCTACACCTTC	CASTWDPDYGYTF
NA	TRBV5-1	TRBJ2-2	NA	TGCGCCAGCAAATGGGGCAACGCGAACACCGGGGAGCTGTTTTTT	CASKWGNANTGELFF
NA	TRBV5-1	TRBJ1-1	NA	TGCGCCAGCAGCTTGGGTGGGACACTCGCTGAAGCTTTCTTT	CASSLGGTLAEAFF
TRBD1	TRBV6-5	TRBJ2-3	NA	TGTGCCAGCAGGGACAGGGGGCAGGGAGATACGCAGTATTTT	CASRDRGQGDTQYF
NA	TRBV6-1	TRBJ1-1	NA	TGTGCCAGCAGTGACGGGCCAATGAACACTGAAGCTTTCTTT	CASSDGPMNTEAFF
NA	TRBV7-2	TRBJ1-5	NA	TGTGCCAGCAGCAAAAGCCAGGGCCAGCCCCAGCATTTT	CASSKSQGQPQHF
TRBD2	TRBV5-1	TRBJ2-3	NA	TGCGCCAGCAGCTCGTGGGTATCAGCGGGAGTCACAGATACGCAGTATTTT	CASSSWVSAGVTDTQYF
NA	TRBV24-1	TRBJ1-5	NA	TGTGCCACCAGCCCAGGGCACAATCAGCCCCAGCATTTT	CATSPGHNQPQHF
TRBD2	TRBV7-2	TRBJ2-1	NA	TGTGCCAGCAGCCTACCACCGGGACTAGGGGGCAATGAGCAGTTCTTC	CASSLPPGLGGNEQFF
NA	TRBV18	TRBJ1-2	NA	TGTGCCAGCTCATCTACAGGCGCCTATGGCTACACCTTC	CASSSTGAYGYTF
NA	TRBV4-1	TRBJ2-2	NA	TGCGCCAGCAGCCAAGTACAGGTTTTCACCGGGGAGCTGTTTTTT	CASSQVQVFTGELFF
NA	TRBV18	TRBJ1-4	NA	TGTGCCAGCTCAAGACGAGAACGCCGGTACGGTCAAGAAAAACTGTTTTTT	CASSRRERRYGQEKLFF
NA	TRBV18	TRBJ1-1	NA	TGTGCCAGCTCAACAGGGCTTGAAGCTTTCTTT	CASSTGLEAFF
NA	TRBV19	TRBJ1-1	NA	TGTGCCAGTAGTATAGCCCCCGGGGCCACTGAAGCTTTCTTT	CASSIAPGATEAFF
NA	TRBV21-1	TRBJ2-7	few	TGTGCCAGCAGCAAAGTCGCAGTGAGTCACGAGCAGTACTTC	CASSKVAVSHEQYF